This TCR beta chain was retrieved from a study of blood T cell repertoires in COVID-19. Study-wide context: The United States, Italy and Spain supplied acute and convalescent COVID-19 samples. In each case, the material was cDNA or gDNA derived from T cells, B-cell-depleted T cells, or PBMCs.

In the authors' workflow: Cell counts per sample came from amplifying reference gene primers. The data were produced by immunoSEQ multiplex PCR, yet TCRdb's version contains in-frame clones alone and is incomplete. That table furnishes V, J and clone size, whereas the DNA furnished D and trimming. The sample holds about 84,000 clones; approximately 82% are singletons and the top ten take about 42%. Per the germline V gene, CDR1 is MNHEY and CDR2 is SMNVEV (reference sequence). Trimming removed 5 bases from V and 8 bases from J, with 19 bases in between. This CDR3 is built from 15 residues. The TCR sequence derives from a man older than 75 with active or convalescent COVID-19. The rearrangement uses TRBV27 and TRBJ1-5; possibly TRBD1 for D (5 bases). The sequenced sample was peripheral blood. The CDR3 loop reads CASSARAMGREPQHF. The CDR3 region has the DNA TGTGCCAGCAGTGCCCGGGCGATGGGCAGGGAGCCCCAGCATTTT.